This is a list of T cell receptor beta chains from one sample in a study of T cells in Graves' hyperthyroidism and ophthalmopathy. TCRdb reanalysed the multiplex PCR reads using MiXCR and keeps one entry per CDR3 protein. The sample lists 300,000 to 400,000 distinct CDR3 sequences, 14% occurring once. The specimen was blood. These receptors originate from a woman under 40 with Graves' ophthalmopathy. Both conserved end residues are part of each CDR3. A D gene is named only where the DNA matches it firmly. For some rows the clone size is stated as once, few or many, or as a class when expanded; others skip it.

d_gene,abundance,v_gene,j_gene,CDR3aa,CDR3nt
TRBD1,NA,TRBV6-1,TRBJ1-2,CACRDLPGTGGVRGGGYTF,TGTGCCTGCAGAGATTTACCCGGGACAGGGGGCGTCAGAGGAGGAGGCTACACCTTC
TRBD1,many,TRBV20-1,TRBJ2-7,CSASLPGGGEQYF,TGCAGTGCTAGTCTTCCAGGGGGCGGCGAGCAGTACTTC
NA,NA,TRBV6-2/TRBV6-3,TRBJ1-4,CASSTQSINEKLFF,TGTGCCAGCAGTACACAGTCGATTAATGAAAAACTGTTTTTT
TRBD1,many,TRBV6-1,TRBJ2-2,CASSPWTGWNTGELFF,TGTGCCAGCAGTCCTTGGACAGGGTGGAACACCGGGGAGCTGTTTTTT
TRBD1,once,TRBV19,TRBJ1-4,CASSTRPGGYFEKLFF,TGTGCCAGTAGTACACGGCCAGGGGGCTATTTCGAAAAACTGTTTTTT
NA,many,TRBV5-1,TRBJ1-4,CASSLSGGSKLFF,TGCGCCAGCAGCTTGTCCGGGGGATCTAAACTGTTTTTT
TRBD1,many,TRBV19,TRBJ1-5,CASRNPQGAGNQPQHF,TGTGCCAGTAGAAACCCCCAGGGGGCGGGCAATCAGCCCCAGCATTTT
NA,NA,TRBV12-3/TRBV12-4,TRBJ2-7,CASSRPGRPGQYF,TGTGCCAGCAGTCGACCCGGACGTCCGGGGCAGTACTTC
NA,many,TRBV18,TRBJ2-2,CASSPQDSAAGELFF,TGTGCCAGCTCACCACAGGACTCGGCCGCCGGGGAGCTGTTTTTT
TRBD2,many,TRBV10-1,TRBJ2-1,CASSESRGVWNEQFF,TGCGCCAGCAGTGAGTCGCGGGGGGTTTGGAATGAGCAGTTCTTC
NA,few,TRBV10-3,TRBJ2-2,CAIMTFSQANTGELFF,TGTGCCATCATGACGTTTTCCCAAGCTAACACCGGGGAGCTGTTTTTT
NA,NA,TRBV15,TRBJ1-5,CATTTMNRVGDQPQHF,TGTGCCACCACCACGATGAACAGGGTTGGCGATCAGCCCCAGCATTTT
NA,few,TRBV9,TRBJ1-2,CASTLEPGDMHGYTF,TGTGCCAGCACGCTCGAGCCGGGGGACATGCATGGCTACACCTTC
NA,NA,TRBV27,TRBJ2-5,CASSLYAGSPWLATKETQYF,TGTGCCAGCAGTTTATACGCCGGCTCCCCGTGGCTAGCGACTAAAGAGACCCAGTACTTC
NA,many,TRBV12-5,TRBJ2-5,CASGSPTRGGETQYF,TGTGCTAGTGGTTCCCCCACGAGGGGCGGAGAGACCCAGTACTTC
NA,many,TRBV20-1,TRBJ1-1,CSARGWSGTEAFF,TGCAGTGCTAGAGGGTGGTCCGGCACTGAAGCTTTCTTT
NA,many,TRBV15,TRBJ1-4,CATSRGVWGQKNEKLFF,TGTGCCACCAGCAGAGGGGTTTGGGGGCAGAAAAATGAAAAACTGTTTTTT
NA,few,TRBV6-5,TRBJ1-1,CASSSAPLDREAFF,TGTGCCAGCAGTTCGGCGCCATTGGACAGAGAAGCTTTCTTT
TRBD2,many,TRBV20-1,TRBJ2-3,CSARDAREGMSTDTQYF,TGCAGTGCTAGAGATGCGAGGGAGGGTATGAGCACAGATACGCAGTATTTT
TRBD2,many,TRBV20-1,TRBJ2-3,CSARIGTSGLGGRDTQYF,TGCAGTGCTAGGATCGGGACTAGCGGGTTGGGGGGCCGAGATACGCAGTATTTT
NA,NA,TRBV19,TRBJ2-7,CASSPTGFPYEQYF,TGTGCCAGTAGCCCGACAGGCTTCCCCTACGAGCAGTACTTC
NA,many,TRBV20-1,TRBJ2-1,CSGGERDEQFF,TGCAGTGGAGGGGAGAGGGATGAGCAGTTCTTC
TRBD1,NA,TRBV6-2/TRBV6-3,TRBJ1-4,CASGQGSTNEKLFF,TGTGCCAGCGGACAGGGCTCAACTAATGAAAAACTGTTTTTT
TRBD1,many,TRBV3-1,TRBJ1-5,CASSHQRQGTTKLTNQPQHF,TGTGCCAGCAGCCACCAAAGACAGGGGACGACAAAATTGACGAATCAGCCCCAGCATTTT
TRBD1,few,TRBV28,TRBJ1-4,CASSVQGKEKLFF,TGTGCCAGCAGTGTACAGGGGAAGGAAAAACTGTTTTTT
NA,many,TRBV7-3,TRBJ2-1,CASSNQAADEQFF,TGTGCCAGCAGCAACCAAGCGGCGGATGAGCAGTTCTTC
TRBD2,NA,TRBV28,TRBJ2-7,CASSYLAGGPREQYF,TGTGCCAGCAGTTATCTAGCGGGAGGGCCGAGAGAGCAGTACTTC
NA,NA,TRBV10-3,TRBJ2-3,CAIRAFRAETSTDTQYF,TGTGCCATCAGGGCCTTTCGGGCGGAGACTAGCACAGATACGCAGTATTTT
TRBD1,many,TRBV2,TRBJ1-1,CASTFPQGGAEAFF,TGTGCCAGCACATTCCCCCAGGGGGGGGCTGAAGCTTTCTTT
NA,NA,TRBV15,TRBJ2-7,CATMGGGSYEQYF,TGTGCCACCATGGGAGGGGGGTCCTACGAGCAGTACTTC
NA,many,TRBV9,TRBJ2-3,CASSAKNSASTDTQYF,TGTGCCAGCAGCGCGAAAAACAGCGCTAGCACAGATACGCAGTATTTT
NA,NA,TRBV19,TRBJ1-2,CASRPPGGLYGYTF,TGTGCCAGTAGACCCCCGGGGGGCCTCTATGGCTACACCTTC
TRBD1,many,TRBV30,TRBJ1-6,CAWSKTSTGMSPLHF,TGTGCCTGGAGTAAGACCTCGACAGGGATGTCACCCCTCCACTTT
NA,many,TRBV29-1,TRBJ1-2,CSVEGRQANYGYTF,TGCAGCGTTGAAGGGCGACAGGCTAACTATGGCTACACCTTC
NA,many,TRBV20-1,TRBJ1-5,CSARPTGWQNNQPQHF,TGCAGTGCTAGGCCTACAGGGTGGCAAAACAATCAGCCCCAGCATTTT
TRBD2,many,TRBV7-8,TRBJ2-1,CASSSTSGVLNEQFF,TGTGCCAGCAGCTCGACTAGCGGGGTCCTCAATGAGCAGTTCTTC
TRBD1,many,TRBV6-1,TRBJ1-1,CASSVRQGPNTEAFF,TGTGCCAGCAGTGTCAGACAGGGCCCGAACACTGAAGCTTTCTTT
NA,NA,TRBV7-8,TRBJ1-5,CASSLARDILQPQHF,TGTGCCAGCAGCTTAGCCCGAGACATACTTCAGCCCCAGCATTTT
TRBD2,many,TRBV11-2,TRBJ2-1,CASSLGGGGAYNEQFF,TGTGCCAGCAGCTTAGGAGGCGGGGGGGCCTACAATGAGCAGTTCTTC
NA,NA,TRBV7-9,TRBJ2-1,CASSFTKSQFDEQFF,TGTGCCAGCAGCTTTACAAAGTCACAATTCGATGAGCAGTTCTTC
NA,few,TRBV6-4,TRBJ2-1,CASSATGEYEQFF,TGTGCCAGCAGTGCTACAGGTGAATATGAGCAGTTCTTC
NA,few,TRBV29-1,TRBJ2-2,CSVDRRGNTGELFF,TGCAGCGTTGACCGGCGGGGCAACACCGGGGAGCTGTTTTTT
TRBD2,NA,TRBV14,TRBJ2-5,CASSQPTGGRETQYF,TGTGCCAGCAGCCAACCGACTGGCGGGAGGGAGACCCAGTACTTC
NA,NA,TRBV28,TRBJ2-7,CASRFTGGPSYGQYF,TGTGCCAGCAGGTTCACAGGAGGACCCTCCTACGGGCAGTACTTC
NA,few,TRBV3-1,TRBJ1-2,CASSPPEGVYDLGYTF,TGTGCCAGCAGCCCCCCGGAGGGGGTATATGATCTGGGCTACACCTTC
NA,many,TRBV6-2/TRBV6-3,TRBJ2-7,CASEQTPTYEQYF,TGTGCCAGCGAGCAGACCCCCACCTACGAGCAGTACTTC
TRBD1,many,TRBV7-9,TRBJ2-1,CASSPQGQGHNEQFF,TGTGCCAGCAGCCCACAGGGACAGGGGCACAATGAGCAGTTCTTC
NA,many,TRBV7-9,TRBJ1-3,CASDFSGNTIYF,TGTGCCAGCGATTTCTCTGGAAACACCATATATTTT
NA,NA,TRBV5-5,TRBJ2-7,CASSSRGEGAVHEQYF,TGTGCCAGCAGCTCCAGGGGGGAAGGGGCGGTCCACGAGCAGTACTTC